These 27 T cell receptor beta chains came from one sample sequenced in a study of cytomegalovirus exposure and HLA in healthy donors. Researchers ran the PCR with 60 Vbeta and 13 Jbeta primers. Sequencing used immunoSEQ multiplex PCR; TCRdb keeps in-frame clones, though not all of them. The sample includes roughly 150,000 clones, about 76% of them seen just once. The sequenced sample was PBMCs. These receptors all come from a male donor in good health and CMV-seronegative.

In this sample, this clone turned up once. The chain couples TRBV6-5 to TRBJ2-3; D is unclear. The CDR3 length is 15 residues. V lost 0 bases and J 0 bases, leaving 7 bases between the germline ends. The germline V gene has CDR1 MNHEY and CDR2 SVGAGI. The CDR3 region is CASSYSRGSTDTQYF. CDR3 DNA: TGTGCCAGCAGTTACTCGAGAGGAAGCACAGATACGCAGTATTTT.

CDR3 protein: CASSVRENYGYTF. CDR3 DNA sequence: TGTGCCAGCTCGGTCCGGGAGAACTATGGCTACACCTTC. The chain carries TRBV27 and TRBJ1-2; no firm D call. From germline, CDR1 is MNHEY and CDR2 SMNVEV (reference sequence). The V and J ends lost 8 bases and 2 bases respectively, with 12 bases between them. The CDR3 loop spans 13 amino acids.

For the CDR3, the DNA is TGCGCCAGCAGCTTTAAGGGAGGTGGCCCAGATACGCAGTATTTT. Translated, it gives CASSFKGGGPDTQYF. The rearrangement uses TRBV5-1 and TRBJ2-3, with D possibly being TRBD2 (6 bases). V lost 2 bases and J lost 4, with 14 bases in between. This CDR3 contains 15 residues. Germline V gene data show CDR1 as SGHRS and CDR2 as YFSETQ.

V and J are TRBV29-1 and TRBJ2-5, with a weak D call TRBD2 (5 bases). V was shortened by 4 bases and J by 5 bases, with 8 bases between the two germline ends. Per the germline V gene, CDR1 is SQVTM and CDR2 is ANQGSEA. This CDR3 comprises 11 residues. CDR3 in amino acids: CSVGTWETQYF. CDR3 coding DNA: TGCAGCGTTGGGACTTGGGAGACCCAGTACTTC.

In regard to this clone: This specimen includes other DNA sequences encoding the same CDR3. This rearrangement joins TRBV11-2 to TRBJ2-7, with no clear D. The germline V gene encodes CDR1 SGHAT and CDR2 FQNNGV. The ends were cut back, 1 base at V and 1 base at J, with 5 bases in the middle. The CDR3 contains 13 residues. Written as DNA, the CDR3 is TGTGCCAGCAGCTTAGGGGCTTCCTACGAGCAGTACTTC. Its protein is CASSLGASYEQYF. The full variable domain, its missing parts supplied by reference TRBV11-2 and TRBJ2-7, is EAGVAQSPRYKIIEKRQSVAFWCNPISGHATLYWYQQILGQGPKLLIQFQNNGVVDDSQLPKDRFSAERLKGVDSTLKIQPAKLEDSAVYLCASSLGASYEQYFGPGTRLTVT.

The chain combines TRBV6-4 with TRBJ2-3; 7 bases are shared with TRBD2. CDR1 MRHNA and CDR2 SNTAGT come from the germline V gene. The ends lost 6 bases at V and 0 bases at J; junction bases unmatched: 3. CDR3 length: 14 amino acids. The CDR3 sequence: CASRTSWSTDTQYF. In DNA, the CDR3 is TGTGCCAGCAGGACTAGCTGGAGCACAGATACGCAGTATTTT.

Turning to this clone: A junction end diverges from the germline sequence, so it may reflect a read error. V is TRBV7-7 and J is TRBJ2-1; 12 nucleotides align to TRBD2. Germline CDR1 is SSHAT and CDR2 is FNYEAQ (reference sequence). This CDR3 is 14 amino acids long. Here the CDR3 reads CASSKGLAGNEQFF. In nucleotides, the CDR3 is TGTGCTAGCAGCAAAGGACTAGCGGGGAATGAGCAGTTCTTC.

The chain uses TRBV11-2 and TRBJ2-3; TRBD2 matches 11 bases. With 0 bases clipped from V and 2 bases from J, the junction kept 1 base outside the gene matches. CDR3 length: 16 amino acids. Germline V CDR1 and CDR2: SGHAT, FQNNGV. This chain's CDR3 is CASSLELAGATDTQYF. For the CDR3, the DNA is TGTGCCAGCAGCTTAGAACTAGCGGGGGCCACAGATACGCAGTATTTT.

V usage is TRBV4-1 and J usage is TRBJ1-1; no definite D call. Trimming shortened V by 0 bases and J by 1 base, and 6 bases separated the two germline ends. Germline values: CDR1 MGHRA, CDR2 YSYEKL. This CDR3 is built from 14 residues. CDR3 sequence: CASSQDSRNTEAFF. The CDR3 DNA sequence: TGCGCCAGCAGCCAAGATAGCCGGAACACTGAAGCTTTCTTT.

V and J are TRBV4-1 and TRBJ2-1; TRBD2 aligns across 9 bases. CDR1 is MGHRA, CDR2 YSYEKL, per germline. The CDR3 spans 17 residues. With V trimmed by 4 bases and J by 6 bases, 13 bases remained unmatched. The CDR3 sequence is CASSPGLARRWGNEQFF. DNA of the CDR3: TGCGCCAGCAGCCCGGGACTAGCACGGAGGTGGGGCAATGAGCAGTTCTTC.

V and J are TRBV5-1 and TRBJ1-1; D unclear. The CDR3 covers 18 residues. In germline, CDR1 is SGHRS, CDR2 YFSETQ. The V end was cut by 4 bases, the J end by 0 bases, with 22 bases between. CDR3 protein: CASSDPPRGAKMNTEAFF. The CDR3 DNA reads TGCGCCAGCAGCGACCCACCGCGGGGAGCCAAAATGAACACTGAAGCTTTCTTT.

The rearrangement joins TRBV5-1 to TRBJ1-4; TRBD1 agrees at 7 bases. Germline CDR1 reads SGHRS; CDR2 reads YFSETQ. The CDR3 spans 12 residues. V lost 4 bases, J lost 12 bases, and 6 bases stayed unmatched. The CDR3, as DNA: TGCGCCAGCAGCCCTACAGGGGAGCAACTGTTTTTT. It yields the protein CASSPTGEQLFF.

V and J are TRBV5-4 and TRBJ1-2; 8 bases fit TRBD1. This CDR3 comprises 15 residues. V was clipped by 3 bases and J by 4 bases; unmatched bases: 8. The V gene's germline CDR1 is SGHNT and CDR2 YYREEE (reference sequence). The CDR3 is CASSSPDRDFYGYTF. The CDR3 nucleotides are TGTGCCAGCAGCTCCCCGGACAGGGACTTCTATGGCTACACCTTC.

This clone was seen once. The genes are TRBV15 and TRBJ1-4; possibly TRBD1 for D (5 bases). CDR1 and CDR2 (germline): LNHNV, YYDKDF (reference sequence). This CDR3 spans 14 amino acids. The V and J ends lost 1 base and 4 bases respectively, with 7 bases between them. For the CDR3, the DNA is TGTGCCACCAGCAGAGTAGGGGATAATGAAAAACTGTTTTTT. This translates into CATSRVGDNEKLFF.

This sequence joins TRBV7-9 and TRBJ1-2; 8 bases agree with TRBD1. Germline assignment: CDR1 SEHNR and CDR2 FQNEAQ (reference sequence). The CDR3 spans 16 residues. V was pared by 4 bases and J by 8 bases, with 15 bases of the junction left unmatched. The CDR3 here is CASSSRRQGALEGYTF. CDR3 in DNA: TGTGCCAGCAGCTCTAGGCGGCAGGGGGCGTTGGAAGGCTACACCTTC.

This chain connects TRBV19 to TRBJ2-7; TRBD1 is a possible D gene (6 bases). The CDR3 has 12 residues. Germline V gene sequence: CDR1 LNHDA, CDR2 SQIVND (reference sequence). The V gene lost 8 bases and the J gene lost 6 bases, with 14 bases spanning the gap. This chain's CDR3 is CASSDRPAEQYF. CDR3 nucleotides: TGTGCCAGTTCAGACAGGCCGGCCGAGCAGTACTTC. Supplemented by reference TRBV19 and TRBJ2-7, the full variable domain reads DGGITQSPKYLFRKEGQNVTLSCEQNLNHDAMYWYRQDPGQGLRLIYYSQIVNDFQKGDIAEGYSVSREKKESFPLTVTSAQKNPTAFYLCASSDRPAEQYFGPGTRLTVT.

The chain carries TRBV29-1 and TRBJ2-3, with 10 bases aligning to TRBD2. J gave up 0 bases and V 3 bases, and 6 bases lay outside the gene matches. Per germline, CDR1 SQVTM and CDR2 ANQGSEA. The CDR3 is 16 residues long. The CDR3 sequence is CSVDLGLAESTDTQYF. DNA of the CDR3: TGCAGCGTTGATCTCGGACTAGCGGAGAGCACAGATACGCAGTATTTT.

This chain uses TRBV10-3 with TRBJ1-5, with D unresolved. V lost 2 bases, J lost 5 bases, and 13 bases lay in between. CDR3 length: 15 amino acids. Germline loops: CDR1 ENHRY, CDR2 SYGVKD. CDR3 DNA: TGTGCCATCAGTGAGACCTATGGGCATGATCAGCCCCAGCATTTT. Translating gives CAISETYGHDQPQHF.

V and J are TRBV29-1 and TRBJ2-5, with D perhaps TRBD1 (8 bases). The CDR3 runs 16 residues. The germline gives CDR1 SQVTM, CDR2 ANQGSEA. The ends were cut back, 6 bases at V and 5 bases at J, with 25 bases in the middle. Here the CDR3 reads CSVKGGGQGGEETQYF. CDR3 DNA sequence: TGCAGCGTCAAAGGGGGAGGACAGGGAGGGGAGGAGACCCAGTACTTC. Supplemented by reference TRBV29-1 and TRBJ2-5, the full variable domain reads SAVISQKPSRDICQRGTSLTIQCQVDSQVTMMFWYRQQPGQSLTLIATANQGSEATYESGFVIDKFPISRPNLTFSTLTVSNMSPEDSSIYLCSVKGGGQGGEETQYFGPGTRLLVL.

As concerns this clone: One junction end does not reproduce the germline sequence, and a read error may be involved. Other DNA sequences in the same sample also yield this CDR3. The chain links TRBV7-7 to TRBJ2-5; 12 bases fit TRBD2. This CDR3 region has 15 residues. The germline CDR1 and CDR2 sequences are SSHAT and FNYEAQ (reference sequence). DNA for the CDR3: TGTGCTAGCAGCTTAGGTCTAGCGGGGGGGGAGACCCAGTACTTC. Translated, it gives CASSLGLAGGETQYF.

The chain employs TRBV19 and TRBJ1-5, with 7 bases aligning to TRBD1. The CDR3 sequence is 17 residues long. V was clipped by 3 bases and J by 2 bases; unmatched bases: 10. The germline CDR1 and CDR2 sequences are LNHDA and SQIVND (reference sequence). CDR3 protein: CASSMPWTGGGNQPQHF. For the CDR3, the DNA is TGTGCCAGTAGTATGCCCTGGACAGGAGGGGGCAATCAGCCCCAGCATTTT.

This chain connects TRBV7-2 to TRBJ1-5; 8 bases fit TRBD1. V gave up 5 bases and J gave up 7 bases; unmatched junction bases: 7. Per germline, CDR1 SGHTA and CDR2 FQGNSA. This CDR3 region has 14 residues. CDR3 in amino acids: CASSTDRGSQPQHF. CDR3 coding DNA: TGTGCCAGCAGCACAGACAGGGGAAGCCAGCCCCAGCATTTT.

V gene TRBV12-5 combines with J gene TRBJ2-6, with D maybe TRBD1 (7 bases). Looked up from germline, CDR1 is LGHNT and CDR2 is FRNRAP. The CDR3 totals 15 residues. The V and J ends lost 9 bases and 1 base respectively, with 13 bases between them. The CDR3 DNA is TGTGCTAGCCGACAGGGAGGTTCTGGGGCCAACGTCCTGACTTTC. This encodes CASRQGGSGANVLTF.

This clone has only one observation. The J gene is TRBJ2-7, the V gene TRBV4-1; TRBD2 might be the D (6 bases). The germline gives CDR1 MGHRA, CDR2 YSYEKL. The CDR3 runs to 18 residues. V lost 1 base and J 1 base, leaving 20 bases between the germline ends. The CDR3 here is CASSQGEGRGLRSYEQYF. The CDR3 nucleotides read TGCGCCAGCAGCCAAGGCGAGGGGCGGGGTCTGCGTTCCTACGAGCAGTACTTC.

The chain has TRBV7-9 and TRBJ2-7; D is ambiguous. The CDR3 is made up of 13 amino acids. The germline V and J ends were trimmed by 5 bases and 2 bases, with 10 bases remaining between them. Germline lookup yields CDR1 SEHNR and CDR2 FQNEAQ (reference sequence). CDR3 in amino acids: CASSPPGPYEQYF. CDR3 DNA: TGTGCCAGCAGCCCTCCGGGTCCCTACGAGCAGTACTTC. The variable domain in full, with the rest retrieved from reference TRBV7-9 and TRBJ2-7, is DTGVSQNPRHKITKRGQNVTFRCDPISEHNRLYWYRQTLGQGPEFLTYFQNEAQLEKSRLLSDRFSAERPKGSFSTLEIQRTEQGDSAMYLCASSPPGPYEQYFGPGTRLTVT.

V is TRBV7-9 and J is TRBJ1-2, with 7 positions matching TRBD1. Unmatched junction bases numbered 2, after V lost 1 base and J lost 6 bases. Germline CDR1 is SEHNR and CDR2 is FQNEAQ (reference sequence). The CDR3 has 13 amino acids. CDR3 nucleotides: TGTGCCAGCAGCTTAGTGGGGACAGATGGCTACACCTTC. As protein: CASSLVGTDGYTF.

In its sample, this clone was seen a few times. The chain has TRBV10-3 and TRBJ2-4; maybe TRBD1 (6 bases). The V end was cut by 0 bases, the J end by 1 base, with 10 bases between. CDR1 ENHRY and CDR2 SYGVKD come from the germline V gene. The CDR3 is made up of 16 amino acids. The CDR3 coding sequence is TGTGCCATCAGTGAGTCAAGGGGGAACGCCAAAAACATTCAGTACTTC. Encoded protein: CAISESRGNAKNIQYF.